This TCR beta chain was recorded in a study of blood T cell repertoires in COVID-19. Background on the study: The United States, Italy and Spain provided the acute and convalescent COVID-19 samples. PBMCs, B-cell-depleted T cells, or T cells provided the cDNA or gDNA that made up the material.

In the authors' workflow: Nucleated cell counts were estimated from reference gene primer amplification. This table comes from immunoSEQ multiplex PCR, and its TCRdb copy is limited to in-frame clones, with some not included. That table gives V, J and clone size, and the DNA gave D and trimming. The sample lists 80,000 to 100,000 clones; about 80% were seen once. The length of the CDR3 is 15 residues. V gave up 5 bases and J gave up 3 bases; unmatched junction bases: 2. Germline CDR1 and CDR2: PRHDT and FYEKMQ (reference sequence). V and J are TRBV13 and TRBJ2-7; 15 nucleotides align to TRBD2. The sample consisted of peripheral blood. The clonotype originates from a human donor in a cohort sampled during active COVID-19. This CDR3 reads CASSRTSGRVYEQYF. The CDR3 region has the DNA TGTGCCAGCAGCCGGACTAGCGGGAGGGTCTACGAGCAGTACTTC. Full variable domain (missing parts from reference TRBV13 and TRBJ2-7): AAGVIQSPRHLIKEKRETATLKCYPIPRHDTVYWYQQGPGQDPQFLISFYEKMQSDKGSIPDRFSAQQFSDYHSELNMSSLELGDSALYFCASSRTSGRVYEQYFGPGTRLTVT.